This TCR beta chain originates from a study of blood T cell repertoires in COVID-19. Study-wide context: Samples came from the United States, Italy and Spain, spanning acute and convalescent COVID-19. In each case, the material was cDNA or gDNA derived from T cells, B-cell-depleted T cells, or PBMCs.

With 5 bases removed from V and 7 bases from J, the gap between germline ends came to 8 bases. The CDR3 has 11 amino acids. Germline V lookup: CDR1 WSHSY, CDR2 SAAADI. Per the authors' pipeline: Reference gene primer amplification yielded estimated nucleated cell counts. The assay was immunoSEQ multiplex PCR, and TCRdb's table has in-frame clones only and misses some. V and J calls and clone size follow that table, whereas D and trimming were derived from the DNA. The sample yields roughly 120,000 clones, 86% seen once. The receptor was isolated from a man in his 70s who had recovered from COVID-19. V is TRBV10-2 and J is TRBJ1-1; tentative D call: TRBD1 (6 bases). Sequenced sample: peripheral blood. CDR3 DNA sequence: TGCGCCAGCAGTAAGGGGGTTGAAGCTTTCTTT. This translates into CASSKGVEAFF.